This T cell receptor (beta chain) comes out of a study of blood T cell repertoires in COVID-19. Study-wide context: The cDNA or gDNA used as material had been derived from T cells, B-cell-depleted T cells, or PBMCs.

The data were produced by immunoSEQ multiplex PCR, yet TCRdb's version contains in-frame clones alone and is incomplete. The profile shows roughly 400,000 clones, 85% to 90% of them singletons. There are 15 residues in the CDR3. V was pared by 0 bases and J by 2 bases, with 11 bases between. Per the germline V gene, CDR1 is MNHNS and CDR2 is SASEGT. Participants spanned ages about 18 to 90 years and resided in roughly 22 US areas. The study assigned cohorts using participant-reported clinical history. Recovered status applied to Cohort 3 donors who had two consecutive negative PCRs. It also applied to those with clearance or with symptom resolution.

Sequencing was performed on PBMCs or T cells enriched from blood (not recorded which). This chain joins TRBV6-1 and TRBJ2-7, with D perhaps matching TRBD1 (6 bases). The origin of this receptor is a woman aged 25 to 39 who had recovered from COVID-19. The chain's CDR3 is CASSEAVTGAYEQYF. The CDR3 DNA reads as TGTGCCAGCAGTGAAGCGGTGACAGGAGCCTACGAGCAGTACTTC.